The clone carrying this TCR beta chain was picked up a small number of times. Its antigen is currently unknown. Germline V gives CDR1 MGHRA, CDR2 YSYEKL. The CDR3 length is 12 residues. Trimming pared 1 base from V and 8 bases from J, leaving 9 bases between. The data originate from a study of T-cell reconstitution after alpha-beta-depleted transplantation in children. Overall study findings and caveats: Expanded clones from the graft, numbering several hundred, reportedly supplied alpha-beta T cells about two months after transplant.

During its preparation, the TCRbeta library received unique molecular identifiers. TCRdb reprocessed the PCR reads with MiXCR, giving one entry per CDR3 protein. The profile shows under 750,000 distinct CDR3 sequences, approximately 22% of them singletons. The source of this sequence is a boy younger than two who had a stem cell transplant for acute myeloid leukemia, so the T cells may come from the graft donor. Sequencing was performed on PBMCs, mostly from graft donor cells, taken 360 days after TCRalphabeta/CD19-depleted stem cell transplant. The chain joins TRBV4-1 to TRBJ2-7, with D possibly called TRBD1 or TRBD2 (5 bases each). CDR3 residues: CASSQGGVKQYF. CDR3 DNA: TGCGCCAGCAGCCAAGGAGGGGTGAAGCAGTACTTC.